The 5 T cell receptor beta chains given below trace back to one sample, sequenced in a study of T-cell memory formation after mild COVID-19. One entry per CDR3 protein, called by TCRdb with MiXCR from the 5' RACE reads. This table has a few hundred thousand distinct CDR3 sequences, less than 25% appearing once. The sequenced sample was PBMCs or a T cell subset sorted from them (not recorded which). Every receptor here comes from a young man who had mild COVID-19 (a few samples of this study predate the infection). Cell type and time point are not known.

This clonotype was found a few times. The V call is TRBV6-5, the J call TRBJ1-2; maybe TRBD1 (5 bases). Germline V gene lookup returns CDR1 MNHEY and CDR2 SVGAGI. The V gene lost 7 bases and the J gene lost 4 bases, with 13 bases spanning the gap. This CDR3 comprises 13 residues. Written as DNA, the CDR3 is TGTGCCAGCACGCCAGGGTCGAGCTATGGCTACACCTTC. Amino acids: CASTPGSSYGYTF.

The CDR3 DNA is TGTGCCAGCAGTTACTTCACTAGCGGGGCGACAGATACGCAGTATTTT. Translation gives CASSYFTSGATDTQYF. The rearrangement joins TRBV6-6 to TRBJ2-3; 10 bases map to TRBD2. Trimming removed 1 base from V and 3 bases from J; junction bases left unmatched: 4. This CDR3 is built from 16 residues. Germline CDR1 reads MNHNY; CDR2 reads SVGAGI (reference sequence).

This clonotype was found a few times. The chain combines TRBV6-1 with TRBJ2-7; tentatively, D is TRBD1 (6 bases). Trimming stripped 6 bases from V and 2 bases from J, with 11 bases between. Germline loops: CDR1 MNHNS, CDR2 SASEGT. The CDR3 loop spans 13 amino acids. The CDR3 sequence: CASRNRVAYEQYF. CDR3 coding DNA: TGTGCCAGCAGAAACAGGGTCGCCTACGAGCAGTACTTC.

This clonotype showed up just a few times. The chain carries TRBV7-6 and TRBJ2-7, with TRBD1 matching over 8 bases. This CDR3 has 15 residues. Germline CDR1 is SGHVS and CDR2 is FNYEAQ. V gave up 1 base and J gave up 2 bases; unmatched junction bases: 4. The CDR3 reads CASSLGTGIPYEQYV. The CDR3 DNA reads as TGTGCCAGCAGCTTAGGGACAGGGATTCCCTACGAGCAGTACGTC.

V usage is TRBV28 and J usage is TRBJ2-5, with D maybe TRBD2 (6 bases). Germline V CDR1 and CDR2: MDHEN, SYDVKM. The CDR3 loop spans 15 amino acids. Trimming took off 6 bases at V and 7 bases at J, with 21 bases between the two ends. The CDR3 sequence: CASSAIPGAKGTQYF. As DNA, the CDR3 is TGTGCCAGCAGCGCAATACCGGGAGCCAAGGGGACCCAGTACTTC. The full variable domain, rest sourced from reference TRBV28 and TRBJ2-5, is DVKVTQSSRYLVKRTGEKVFLECVQDMDHENMFWYRQDPGLGLRLIYFSYDVKMKEKGDIPEGYSVSREKKERFSLILESASTNQTSMYLCASSAIPGAKGTQYFGPGTRLLVL.